The entry that follows covers one T cell receptor (beta chain) sequence. The antigen is undetermined. Time point meaning: persistent/refractory GD, antithyroid drugs over 5 years with positive TRAb. PBMC RNA served as the TCR library source. Clinicians diagnosed Graves' disease using American Thyroid Association guidelines. Patients hailed from an endocrinology department in Xi'an, China. The data belong to a study of regulatory T cells in long-lasting Graves disease. Study observations and caveats: Persistent disease exhibited a predilection for TRBV28, TRBJ1-2 and TRBJ2-5. With a small sample size, accuracy may have been reduced.

Libraries of TCR beta came from iRepertoire HTBI primers plus Arm-PCR of CDR3 regions. TCRdb ran MiXCR on the multiplex PCR reads and lists one entry per CDR3 protein. The table has 400,000 to 500,000 distinct CDR3 sequences, about 20% seen once. Trimming pared 3 bases from V and 10 bases from J, leaving 16 bases between. Per germline, CDR1 SNHLY and CDR2 FYNNEI. The CDR3 consists of 14 residues. This TCR derives from a female donor with Graves disease. This sample comprised peripheral blood mononuclear cells (PBMCs), obtained when the disease was refractory, from a patient treated with antithyroid drugs. The V call is TRBV2, the J call TRBJ2-1; D is possibly TRBD1 or TRBD2 (5 bases each). Here the CDR3 reads CASSDWDEDGEQFF. The CDR3 DNA reads TGTGCCAGCAGTGATTGGGACGAGGATGGGGAGCAGTTCTTC.